Presented here are 29 T cell receptor beta chains from one specimen sequenced in a study of identical twins (dated by TCRdb to about 2016). Receptor amplification or capture employed 5' RACE. The sequencer listed for this sample is Illumina HiSeq 2000. TCRdb handled the public reads itself, with Q25 trimming in fastp and clone calling in MiXCR, and kept productive beta chains. Each entry merges the rows of one CDR3 protein and shows their most common DNA and genes. This sample is represented by some 900,000 distinct CDR3 sequences; over 9% of them were singletons. About 1.5% of the sample comes from the top ten. In addition, the sample was reused for a study of yellow fever vaccine responses in identical twins.

Sequenced input: PBMCs. The source is a woman between 18 and 29 years old in good health.

This clonotype was detected many times. The chain links TRBV27 to TRBJ2-7; TRBD2 matches at 14 bases. The CDR3 runs 16 residues. Germline V gene sequence: CDR1 MNHEY, CDR2 SMNVEV (reference sequence). Trimming cost V 2 bases and J 7 bases; bases outside gene matches: 7. The DNA for the CDR3 is TGTGCCAGCAGTTTAATTGGGACTAGCGGGAGTTTTGAGCAGTACTTC. The encoded protein is CASSLIGTSGSFEQYF.

CDR3 loop: CSASPVVEQYF. In DNA form, the CDR3 reads TGCAGTGCTTCCCCAGTTGTTGAGCAGTACTTC. This chain joins TRBV20-1 and TRBJ2-7; D is undetermined. The length of the CDR3 is 11 residues. V was cut by 5 bases and J by 7 bases, with 12 bases left in between. The V gene's germline CDR1 is DFQATT and CDR2 SNEGSKA (reference sequence).

This clonotype was counted only a few times. The gene calls are TRBV7-7 and TRBJ2-1; 7 bases line up with TRBD1. The CDR3 length is 11 residues. Germline CDR1 reads SSHAT; CDR2 reads FNYEAQ (reference sequence). J was trimmed by 12 bases and V by 6 bases; bases with no gene match: 5. The CDR3 loop reads CASSSGTAQFF. CDR3 DNA sequence: TGTGCCAGCAGTTCCGGGACAGCGCAGTTCTTC.

This clonotype has only a few counts. V and J are TRBV24-1 and TRBJ2-5; 7 nucleotides match TRBD1. Germline CDR1 reads KGHDR; CDR2 reads SFDVKD. With 3 bases clipped from V and 1 base from J, the junction kept 16 bases outside the gene matches. The CDR3 runs to 19 residues. This chain's CDR3 is CATSDRRPTGRMSQETQYF. In nucleotides, the CDR3 is TGTGCCACCAGTGATCGACGCCCGACAGGGCGCATGTCCCAAGAGACCCAGTACTTC.

This clonotype was observed a handful of times. This chain connects TRBV24-1 to TRBJ2-2; no clear D. CDR1 KGHDR and CDR2 SFDVKD come from the germline V gene. Trimming left V 0 bases short and J 2 bases short, with 9 bases between. The CDR3 is 16 amino acids. The CDR3 is CATSDLSYTNTGELFF. CDR3 coding DNA: TGTGCCACCAGTGATTTGTCCTACACCAACACCGGGGAGCTGTTTTTT.

V usage is TRBV28 and J usage is TRBJ2-1, with 10 bases fitting TRBD2. Germline V CDR1 and CDR2: MDHEN, SYDVKM. The trim removed 4 bases at V and 7 bases at J, leaving 13 bases unmatched. This CDR3 is 17 amino acids long. CDR3 amino acids: CASSYLSGLANENEQFF. In DNA form, the CDR3 reads TGTGCCAGCAGTTACCTTTCGGGACTAGCGAACGAAAATGAGCAGTTCTTC.

The chain recombines TRBV24-1 with TRBJ2-1; D is tentatively TRBD1 or TRBD2 (5 bases each). The V end lost 4 bases, the J end lost 4 bases, and 10 bases lay between the germline ends. Germline V lookup: CDR1 KGHDR, CDR2 SFDVKD. The CDR3 runs 14 residues. This CDR3 reads CATSEPGPYNEQFF. CDR3 nucleotides: TGTGCCACCAGTGAGCCGGGACCATACAATGAGCAGTTCTTC.

In its sample, this clonotype was seen many times. V and J are TRBV12-3 or TRBV12-4 and TRBJ1-1, with unresolved D. The CDR3 has 13 amino acids. V shed 6 bases and J shed 1 base, with 9 bases lying between them. This CDR3 reads CASSLQWNTEAFF. For the CDR3, the DNA is TGTGCCAGCAGCCTACAATGGAACACTGAAGCTTTCTTT.

This clonotype was observed a few times. This chain uses TRBV6-1 with TRBJ1-2; D is possibly TRBD1 (6 bases). V was cut by 2 bases and J by 4 bases, with 8 bases left in between. In germline, CDR1 is MNHNS, CDR2 SASEGT. The CDR3 length is 13 residues. The CDR3 sequence: CASSETGLYGYTF. The CDR3 region has the DNA TGTGCCAGCAGTGAAACAGGGCTCTATGGCTACACCTTC.

The rearrangement joins TRBV6-1 to TRBJ1-1; tentatively, D is TRBD1 (6 bases). Germline CDR1 is MNHNS and CDR2 is SASEGT. The CDR3 length is 14 residues. V lost 7 bases and J lost 3, with 15 bases in between. Here the CDR3 reads CASTKGGGHTEAFF. CDR3 bases: TGTGCCAGCACCAAGGGCGGGGGGCACACTGAAGCTTTCTTT.

This clonotype was detected a few times. CDR3 sequence reads: CSVEGPRNTGELFF. As DNA, the CDR3 is TGCAGCGTTGAGGGACCAAGGAACACCGGGGAGCTGTTTTTT. The chain recombines TRBV29-1 with TRBJ2-2, with D tentatively TRBD1 or TRBD2 (5 bases each). Germline V gives CDR1 SQVTM, CDR2 ANQGSEA. V was cut by 3 bases and J by 1 base, with 9 bases left in between. This CDR3 is 14 amino acids long.

This clonotype was observed at least ten times. The rearrangement links TRBV20-1 to TRBJ2-5; D tentatively fits TRBD1 or TRBD2 (5 bases each). Deletions cut 5 bases from V and 4 bases from J, with 11 bases between. The CDR3 contains 12 residues. From germline, CDR1 is DFQATT and CDR2 SNEGSKA (reference sequence). CDR3 amino acids: CSARGAGETQYF. The CDR3 DNA is TGCAGTGCTCGGGGCGCAGGAGAGACCCAGTACTTC.

There are a few counts of this clonotype. The chain recombines TRBV7-9 with TRBJ1-2, with D perhaps matching TRBD1 (6 bases). CDR3 size: 14 residues. Germline loops: CDR1 SEHNR, CDR2 FQNEAQ (reference sequence). Trimming shortened V by 6 bases and J by 5 bases, and 16 bases separated the two germline ends. CDR3 loop: CASRTGPPEYGYTF. In DNA, the CDR3 is TGTGCCAGCAGGACAGGCCCGCCCGAATATGGCTACACCTTC.

This clonotype was seen only a few times. The CDR3 DNA follows: TGCGCCAGCAGCCATAGGATGAACACTGAAGCTTTCTTT. It specifies CASSHRMNTEAFF. V and J are TRBV5-1 and TRBJ1-1; D unresolved. The CDR3 has 13 residues. CDR1 and CDR2 (germline): SGHRS, YFSETQ. Trimming took off 4 bases at V and 0 bases at J, with 7 bases between the two ends.

This clonotype has a count of ten or more. The rearrangement links TRBV12-3 or TRBV12-4 to TRBJ2-7; D is ambiguous. The CDR3 has 13 residues. Trimming shortened V by 3 bases and J by 3 bases, and 9 bases separated the two germline ends. CDR3 in DNA: TGTGCCAGCAGTTTTGGAAGTCACTACGAGCAGTACGTC. It is translated as CASSFGSHYEQYV.

This clonotype appeared many times. The J gene is TRBJ1-5, the V gene TRBV20-1, with D uncertain. Germline V gives CDR1 DFQATT, CDR2 SNEGSKA (reference sequence). The length of the CDR3 is 12 residues. Deletions cut 3 bases from V and 4 bases from J, with 7 bases between. The CDR3 nucleotides are TGCAGTGCTAGTCGGAGTAATCAGCCCCAGCATTTT. It encodes CSASRSNQPQHF.

There are many counts of this clonotype. The V and J genes are TRBV7-8 and TRBJ2-5; a weak D match, TRBD2 (6 bases). Trimming removed 5 bases at V and 2 bases at J, with 12 bases between. The CDR3 is made up of 14 amino acids. Germline assignment: CDR1 SGHVS and CDR2 FQNEAQ. In DNA form, the CDR3 reads TGTGCCAGCAGCCCCGGAGGGCTTCAAGAGACCCAGTACTTC. This sequence encodes CASSPGGLQETQYF.

This clonotype turned up a few times. The rearrangement uses TRBV27 and TRBJ2-1, with D perhaps TRBD1 (5 bases). This CDR3 is 14 amino acids long. Germline loops: CDR1 MNHEY, CDR2 SMNVEV (reference sequence). Trimming removed 10 bases from V and 1 base from J, with 14 bases in between. CDR3 in DNA: TGTGCCATCGCCCCTCAGGGTTCCTACAATGAGCAGTTCTTC. Translated, it gives CAIAPQGSYNEQFF.

This clonotype appeared a few times. The chain carries TRBV20-1 and TRBJ2-1; D gene ambiguous. Germline assignment: CDR1 DFQATT and CDR2 SNEGSKA (reference sequence). The CDR3 is 14 residues long. The V and J ends lost 3 bases and 1 base respectively, with 10 bases between them. CDR3 nucleotide sequence: TGCAGTGCTAGTCTGGGCGGATCCTACAATGAGCAGTTCTTC. Protein: CSASLGGSYNEQFF.

The V and J genes are TRBV10-3 and TRBJ1-1; 7 nucleotides agree with TRBD1. V trimming: 2 bases; J trimming: 5 bases; junction bases outside the gene matches: 11. Germline-derived CDR1 and CDR2 are ENHRY and SYGVKD. This CDR3 region has 16 residues. The CDR3 nucleotides are TGTGCCATCAGTGAGCGCCAACAGGGGAGGGATACTGAAGCTTTCTTT. Translating it yields CAISERQQGRDTEAFF.

The chain links TRBV5-1 to TRBJ1-2; 8 bases are shared with TRBD1. V was pared by 4 bases and J by 7 bases, with 6 bases of the junction left unmatched. Germline V CDR1 and CDR2: SGHRS, YFSETQ. The CDR3 contains 13 residues. In nucleotides, the CDR3 is TGCGCCAGCAGCCCGACAGGGGCTGCTGGCTACACCTTC. Its translation: CASSPTGAAGYTF. The full variable domain, in which reference TRBV5-1 and TRBJ1-2 provide the parts outside the CDR3, is KAGVTQTPRYLIKTRGQQVTLSCSPISGHRSVSWYQQTPGQGLQFLFEYFSETQRNKGNFPGRFSGRQFSNSRSEMNVSTLELGDSALYLCASSPTGAAGYTFGSGTRLTVV.

In its sample, this clonotype was seen many times. V and J are TRBV5-1 and TRBJ2-3; possibly TRBD1 for D (5 bases). From germline, CDR1 is SGHRS and CDR2 YFSETQ. The V and J ends lost 2 bases and 6 bases respectively, with 13 bases between them. This CDR3 comprises 14 residues. DNA for the CDR3: TGCGCCAGCAGCTTCGGGCAGGGAAAGGATACGCAGTATTTT. It codes for CASSFGQGKDTQYF.

The J gene is TRBJ2-6, the V gene TRBV27; no firm D call. The ends were cut back, 6 bases at V and 1 base at J, with 16 bases in the middle. Germline CDR1 is MNHEY and CDR2 is SMNVEV (reference sequence). CDR3 length: 17 amino acids. The CDR3 coding sequence is TGTGCCAGCAGGTTGGCAGCTCCACCTTCTGGGGCCAACGTCCTGACTTTC. Protein: CASRLAAPPSGANVLTF.

The rearrangement links TRBV7-3 to TRBJ2-1; 14 nucleotides match TRBD2. V shed 1 base and J 4 bases; nucleotides not matched to a gene: 6. The CDR3 contains 18 residues. Germline CDR1 is SGHTA and CDR2 is FQGTGA. The chain's CDR3 is CASSLSQGTSGSYNEQFF. DNA of the CDR3: TGTGCCAGCAGCTTAAGCCAAGGGACTAGCGGGAGTTACAATGAGCAGTTCTTC.

V and J are TRBV9 and TRBJ2-3; perhaps TRBD1 as D (6 bases). Germline CDR1 reads SGDLS; CDR2 reads YYNGEE. V was shortened by 3 bases and J by 5 bases, with 7 bases between the two germline ends. There are 12 residues in the CDR3. As DNA, the CDR3 is TGTGCCAGCAGCGGGACAGAAGATACGCAGTATTTT. Its translation: CASSGTEDTQYF.

This sequence joins TRBV14 and TRBJ1-2; 7 nucleotides match TRBD1. CDR3 length: 14 residues. V lost 7 bases to trimming and J lost 13 bases; unmatched junction nucleotides: 18. Germline lookup yields CDR1 SGHDN and CDR2 FVKESK. The CDR3 bases are TGTGCCAGCACACCGACAGGGCTGACGGATCGTTCCACCTTC. It encodes CASTPTGLTDRSTF.

The chain recombines TRBV7-9 with TRBJ2-2; tentatively, D is TRBD1 (6 bases). The V end was cut by 5 bases, the J end by 0 bases, with 13 bases between. The CDR3 is 16 residues long. Germline V gene sequence: CDR1 SEHNR, CDR2 FQNEAQ (reference sequence). The CDR3 sequence is CASSHPGTPNTGELFF. CDR3 bases: TGTGCCAGCAGCCACCCCGGGACACCGAACACCGGGGAGCTGTTTTTT.

In this sample, this clonotype turned up many times. This rearrangement joins TRBV10-3 to TRBJ1-4; D is perhaps TRBD1 (5 bases). Germline V gene sequence: CDR1 ENHRY, CDR2 SYGVKD. The CDR3 spans 14 residues. The V gene lost 4 bases and the J gene lost 3 bases, with 9 bases spanning the gap. CDR3 sequence: CAISAGLANEKLFF. CDR3 sequence (DNA): TGTGCCATCAGTGCGGGGCTAGCTAATGAAAAACTGTTTTTT.

This clonotype was seen ten or more times. This chain links TRBV7-2 with TRBJ2-2, with D possibly TRBD2 on 5 matching bases. Trimming cost V 2 bases and J 0 bases, with 13 bases left between them. The CDR3 sequence is 17 residues long. From germline, CDR1 is SGHTA and CDR2 FQGNSA. CDR3 in DNA: TGTGCCAGCAGCTTAAAATCCGTGACTACGAACACCGGGGAGCTGTTTTTT. This encodes CASSLKSVTTNTGELFF.